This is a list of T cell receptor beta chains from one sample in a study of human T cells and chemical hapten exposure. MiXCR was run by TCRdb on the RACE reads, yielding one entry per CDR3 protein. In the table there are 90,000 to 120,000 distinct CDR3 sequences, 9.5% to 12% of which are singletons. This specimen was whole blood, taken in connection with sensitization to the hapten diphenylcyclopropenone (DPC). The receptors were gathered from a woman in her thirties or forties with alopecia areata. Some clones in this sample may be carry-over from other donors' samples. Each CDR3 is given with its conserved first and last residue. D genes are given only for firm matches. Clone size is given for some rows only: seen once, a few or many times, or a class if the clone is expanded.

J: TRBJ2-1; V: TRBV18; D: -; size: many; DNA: TGTGCCAGCTCACCACAGCCCGGGGGCTACAATGAGCAGTTCTTC; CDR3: CASSPQPGGYNEQFF
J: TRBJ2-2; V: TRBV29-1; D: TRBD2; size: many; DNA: TGCAGCGTCCGAAAGACTAGCGGGACGATCGGGGAGCTGTTTTTT; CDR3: CSVRKTSGTIGELFF
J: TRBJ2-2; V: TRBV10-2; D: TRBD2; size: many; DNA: TGCGCCAGCAGTGAGGCTAGCGGGGGCACCGGGGAGCTGTTTTTT; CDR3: CASSEASGGTGELFF
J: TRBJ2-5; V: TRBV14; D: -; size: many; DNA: TGTGCCAGCAGCCAAGCAAGATCGAACAGACAAGAGACCCAGTACTTC; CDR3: CASSQARSNRQETQYF
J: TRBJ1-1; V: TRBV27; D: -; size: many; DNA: TGTGCCAGCAGTTTATGGGGGTCTGAAGCTTTCTTT; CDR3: CASSLWGSEAFF
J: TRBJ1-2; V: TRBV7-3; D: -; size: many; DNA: TGTGCCAGCAGCTTTTTGGGCTCCCAGGGAACAGTCGGTGGCTACACCTTC; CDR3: CASSFLGSQGTVGGYTF
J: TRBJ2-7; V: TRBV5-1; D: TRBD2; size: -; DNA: TGCGCCAGCAGCTCGGGACTAGCGGGAGGGAAGTACGAGCAGTACTTC; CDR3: CASSSGLAGGKYEQYF
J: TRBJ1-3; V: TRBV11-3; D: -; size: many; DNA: TGTGCCAGCAGCCCCGGGACAACGAGCTCTGGAAACACCATATATTTT; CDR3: CASSPGTTSSGNTIYF
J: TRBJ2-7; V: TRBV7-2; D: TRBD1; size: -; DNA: TGTGCCGGCAGCTGGACAGGGGCGGGAGAGCAGTACTTC; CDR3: CAGSWTGAGEQYF
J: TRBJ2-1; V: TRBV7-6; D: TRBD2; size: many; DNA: TGTGCCAGCAGCGCCCGAATGGCGGGGGGCAGTGAGCAGTTCTTC; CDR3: CASSARMAGGSEQFF
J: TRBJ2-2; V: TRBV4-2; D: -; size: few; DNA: TGTGCCAGCAGCCAAGCGAGTGGGGCCCAAACCGGGGAGCTGTTTTTT; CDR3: CASSQASGAQTGELFF
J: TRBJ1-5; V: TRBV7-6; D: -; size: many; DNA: TGTGCCAGCAGCTTACAGGATCAGGGGCAGCCCCAGCATTTT; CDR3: CASSLQDQGQPQHF
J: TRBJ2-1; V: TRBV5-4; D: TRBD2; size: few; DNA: TGTGCCAGCAGCTCGGGGGGGCTAGGTGAGCAGTTCTTC; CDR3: CASSSGGLGEQFF
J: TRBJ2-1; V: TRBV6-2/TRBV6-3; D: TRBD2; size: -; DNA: TGTGCCAGCAGTGGAGGACGGGGGGGCCACTACAATGAGCAGTTCTTC; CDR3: CASSGGRGGHYNEQFF
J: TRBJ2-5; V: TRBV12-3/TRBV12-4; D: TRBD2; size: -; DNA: TGTGCCAGCAGCCGTAGACTAGCGGATGAAGAGACCCAGTACTTC; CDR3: CASSRRLADEETQYF
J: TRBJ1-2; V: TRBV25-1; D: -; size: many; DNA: TGTGCCAGCAGTGAATTTTCGAACAGAGTGGGCTACACCTTC; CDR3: CASSEFSNRVGYTF
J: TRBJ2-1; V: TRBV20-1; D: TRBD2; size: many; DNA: TGCAGTGCTTCTTCCGGGACTAGCGGGAGAGGAGATGAGCAGTTCTTC; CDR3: CSASSGTSGRGDEQFF
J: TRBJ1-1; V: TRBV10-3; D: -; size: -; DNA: TGTGCCATCAGTGAACCCACGTCCTCCCCGGGGACTGAAGCTTTCTTT; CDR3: CAISEPTSSPGTEAFF
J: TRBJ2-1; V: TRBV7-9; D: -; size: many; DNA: TGTGCCAGCAGCTTAGATGGTAGGAGGAATGAGCAGTTCTTC; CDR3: CASSLDGRRNEQFF
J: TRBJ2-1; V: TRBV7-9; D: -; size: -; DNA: TGTGCCAGCAGCTTAGAATCGGGGACGCTGAATGAGCAGTTCTTC; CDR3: CASSLESGTLNEQFF
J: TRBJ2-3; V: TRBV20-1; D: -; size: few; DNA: TGCAGTGCTAGAGCTACCTTTCGGCAGGGAGGCACAGATACGCAGTATTTT; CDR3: CSARATFRQGGTDTQYF
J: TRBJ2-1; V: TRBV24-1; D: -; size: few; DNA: TGTGCCACCAGCGCTAGCAGAATATACAATGAGCAGTTCTTC; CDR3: CATSASRIYNEQFF
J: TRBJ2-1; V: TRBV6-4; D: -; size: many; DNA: TGTGCCAGCAGTGACTCTCGGGAAAATCAGGGTGAGCAGTTCTTC; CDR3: CASSDSRENQGEQFF
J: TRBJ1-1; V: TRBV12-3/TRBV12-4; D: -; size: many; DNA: TGTGCCAGCAGTCCCCGTAGACAGAGCACTGAAGCTTTCTTT; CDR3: CASSPRRQSTEAFF
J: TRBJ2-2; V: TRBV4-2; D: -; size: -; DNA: TGTGCCAGCAGCCCCAGGACGGGTCCTATTACCGGGGAGCTGTTTTTT; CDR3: CASSPRTGPITGELFF
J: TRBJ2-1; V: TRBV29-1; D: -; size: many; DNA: TGCAGCGTTGGAGGGGCGTACAATGAGCAGTTCTTC; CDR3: CSVGGAYNEQFF
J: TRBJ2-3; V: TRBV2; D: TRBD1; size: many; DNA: TGTGCCAGCTTCGGACAGGGCCCAACTTCCACAGATACGCAGTATTTT; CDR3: CASFGQGPTSTDTQYF
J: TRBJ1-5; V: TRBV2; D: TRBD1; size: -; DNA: TGTGCCAGCAGGGCCCTCGGACAGGGAGGAGTTGGGGGCAATCAGCCCCAGCATTTT; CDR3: CASRALGQGGVGGNQPQHF
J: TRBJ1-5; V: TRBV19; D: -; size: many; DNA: TGTGCCAGTAGTGTTCTGGGGGCAAACAATCAGCCCCAGCATTTT; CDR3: CASSVLGANNQPQHF
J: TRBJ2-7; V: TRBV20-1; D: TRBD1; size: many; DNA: TGCAGTGCCCCGGGACAGGGTATCAACGAGCAGTACTTC; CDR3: CSAPGQGINEQYF